This entry features one T cell receptor beta chain sequence. What it recognizes is unknown. Different DNA sequences within this sample yield the same CDR3. V lost 3 bases to trimming and J lost 2 bases; unmatched junction nucleotides: 5. CDR1 is SGHRS and CDR2 is YFSETQ in the germline V gene. This CDR3 comprises 16 residues. The data are from a study of cytomegalovirus exposure and HLA in healthy donors. The overall study: There were 75 million to 95 million unique TCRs (from HLA-typed donors) in an early data release. Study observations and caveats: The majority of TCR sequences were rare, yet some public TCRs appeared in many donors. An analysis was carried out at a later point. It showed that HLA-associated TCR beta chains were more clonally expanded than equally common non-associated chains.

PCR employed 60 Vbeta and 13 Jbeta primers. Using immunoSEQ multiplex PCR, the repertoire was profiled, and TCRdb retains in-frame clones only, with some absent. The sample has over 150,000 clones, approximately 88% seen once; the top ten hold under 0.95%. This sequence was found in a woman between 25 and 40 years old in good health and CMV-seronegative. The chain combines TRBV5-1 with TRBJ2-5; 12 nucleotides agree with TRBD2. The sample comprised PBMCs. In nucleotides, the CDR3 is TGCGCCAGCAGCTCTGGACTAGCGGGAACTCAAGAGACCCAGTACTTC. Its translation is CASSSGLAGTQETQYF.